This T cell receptor (beta chain) is from a study of shared T cell receptors in the human thymus. The method was immunoSEQ multiplex PCR; TCRdb's version includes in-frame clones alone and lacks a portion of them. The table has hundreds of thousands of clones, about 80% seen once; the top ten hold more than 0.01%. The CDR3 length is 16 residues. Trimming took 0 bases from V and 3 from J; bases not matched to a gene: 6. Germline CDR1 is SEHNR and CDR2 is FQNEAQ (reference sequence). These data were likewise used in another study, on human thymus T cells. This second study notes: The donors were infants in Finland with congenital heart defects, otherwise immunologically healthy. Biased V and J segment usage appeared in thymus and peripheral blood. Unrelated individuals were reported by related research to share highly overlapping thymic repertoires.

The V gene is TRBV7-9, the J gene TRBJ1-2, with 8 positions matching TRBD1. The TCR sequence derives from a boy under two years old with a congenital heart defect. Sample: thymocytes. This chain's CDR3 is CASSLASQGADYGYTF. In nucleotides, the CDR3 is TGTGCCAGCAGCTTAGCTTCCCAGGGGGCCGACTATGGCTACACCTTC.